This TCR beta chain stems from a study of cytomegalovirus exposure and HLA in healthy donors. Regarding the study as a whole: A few of the chains that were CMV-associated were confirmed in vitro to be specific for CMV antigens. Productive status was seen about 90% or about 30% of the time for most TCR beta V segments in an earlier analysis.

PCR used 60 Vbeta primers and 13 Jbeta primers. TCRdb's copy holds only in-frame clones and misses some; the assay was immunoSEQ multiplex PCR. The sample consists of approximately 150,000 clones, around four fifths of them appearing once. As concerns this clone: The target antigen is unknown.

There are 15 residues in the CDR3. Germline assignment: CDR1 SGDLS and CDR2 YYNGEE. Trimming cost V 4 bases and J 2 bases, with 15 bases left between them. The sample consisted of PBMCs. The source is a man between 18 and 35 years old in good health and CMV-seropositive. V usage is TRBV9 and J usage is TRBJ2-5; D is ambiguous. The CDR3 region is CASSPRLQDQETQYF. The CDR3 bases are TGTGCCAGCAGCCCCCGCTTACAAGATCAAGAGACCCAGTACTTC.